This record covers a single TCR beta chain. Its antigen is currently unknown. The sample's time point: pre-treatment sample, taken before nivolumab and TIL therapy. The data belong to a study of TIL therapy for anti-PD-1-resistant metastatic lung cancer. Study-wide background: Median patient age was 54, ranging about 38-80 years. Tumors carried a median approximately 1.6 non-synonymous mutations per megabase.

Germline V CDR1 and CDR2: MNHNS, SASEGT. The length of the CDR3 is 14 residues. The V segment lost 4 bases and the J segment 6 bases; nucleotides outside the gene matches: 7. The immunoSEQ assay was v3. TCRdb keeps only in-frame clones here, not all; method: immunoSEQ multiplex PCR. The sample carries about 36,000 clones, about 73% recorded once. Overall study findings and caveats: After infusion, TIL clonotypes partly replaced peripheral T cells and declined over months.

Material: blood, obtained at baseline. V is TRBV6-1 and J is TRBJ2-3; 7 bases align to TRBD2. This sequence originates from a person aged 25 to 79 with non-small cell lung cancer. The CDR3 DNA reads TGTGCCAGCAGTGGTCGGGGGGACGAGGATACGCAGTATTTT. Its protein product is CASSGRGDEDTQYF.